These 31 T cell receptor beta chains originate from one sample sequenced in a study of blood T cell repertoires in COVID-19. Assay: immunoSEQ multiplex PCR; the TCRdb copy retains only in-frame clones and omits some. The repertoire includes 290,000 or so clones, roughly 90% of them detected once, and 2.2% sits in the top ten. Sequenced material: peripheral blood. The receptors come from a woman aged 25 to 39 with COVID-19, enrolled during active disease.

The chain employs TRBV6-2 or TRBV6-3 and TRBJ2-7; TRBD2 agrees at 9 bases. With V trimmed by 0 bases and J by 7 bases, 4 bases remained unmatched. The CDR3 loop spans 14 amino acids. Germline V gives CDR1 MNHEY, CDR2 SVGEGT. CDR3 region: CASSYSDLAGEQYF. CDR3 sequence (DNA): TGTGCCAGCAGTTACTCGGACCTAGCGGGGGAGCAGTACTTC.

This clone was seen just once. V gene TRBV19 combines with J gene TRBJ1-1; possible D gene TRBD1, 6 bases. The CDR3 consists of 13 residues. V was trimmed by 8 bases and J by 9 bases, leaving 19 bases between them. CDR1 is LNHDA, CDR2 SQIVND, per germline (reference sequence). In DNA form, the CDR3 reads TGTGCCAGTGGGCCGGGACACAAAAGCCAAGCTTTCTTT. This sequence encodes CASGPGHKSQAFF.

This clone appeared once. The chain employs TRBV5-1 and TRBJ1-1; 7 bases are a match to TRBD1. The CDR3 spans 14 residues. With 3 bases clipped from V and 1 base from J, the junction kept 3 bases outside the gene matches. Germline CDR1 is SGHRS and CDR2 is YFSETQ. The CDR3 sequence is CASSSRTGNTEAFF. The CDR3 DNA reads TGCGCCAGCAGCTCCCGGACAGGGAACACTGAAGCTTTCTTT.

This clone has only one observation. The chain recombines TRBV30 with TRBJ1-1; the match to TRBD1 covers 11 bases. CDR3 length: 12 amino acids. From germline, CDR1 is GTSNPN and CDR2 SVGIG (reference sequence). Trimming at V came to 5 bases and at J to 5 bases, leaving 1 base not matched to a gene. In DNA form, the CDR3 reads TGTGCCTGGGGACAGGGGGCAACTGAAGCTTTCTTT. Protein product: CAWGQGATEAFF.

The V gene is TRBV2, the J gene TRBJ1-5; D is possibly TRBD1 (6 bases). This CDR3 has 13 amino acids. V lost 7 bases, J lost 5 bases, and 12 bases lay in between. The germline CDR1 and CDR2 sequences are SNHLY and FYNNEI. The CDR3 DNA reads TGTGCCAGCACTACAGGGTCGCATCAGCCCCAGCATTTT. Amino acid sequence: CASTTGSHQPQHF.

This clone occurred once. This chain joins TRBV2 and TRBJ1-5, with TRBD1 as a possible D gene (5 bases). This CDR3 is 14 amino acids long. CDR1 and CDR2 from the germline V gene are SNHLY and FYNNEI. Between the trimmed V and J ends, which lost 4 bases and 9 bases, there was a span of 16 bases. The CDR3 spells CASSGRDSGGPQHF. In DNA, the CDR3 is TGTGCCAGCAGTGGACGGGACTCAGGTGGGCCCCAGCATTTT.

This chain links TRBV10-1 with TRBJ1-2, with a tentative D call TRBD1 (5 bases). Trimming pared 0 bases from V and 8 bases from J, leaving 13 bases between. This CDR3 has 14 residues. Germline V gives CDR1 WNHNN, CDR2 SYGVQD (reference sequence). CDR3 region: CASSESGQGGGYTF. The CDR3 nucleotides read TGCGCCAGCAGTGAGTCGGGGCAGGGTGGAGGCTACACCTTC.

The chain couples TRBV28 to TRBJ1-4, with 8 bases lining up with TRBD1. Germline CDR1 is MDHEN and CDR2 is SYDVKM. The V and J ends lost 3 bases and 5 bases, in that order; junction bases with no gene match: 2. The CDR3 runs to 14 residues. The CDR3 protein is CASSFSGGNEKLFF. As DNA, the CDR3 is TGTGCCAGCAGTTTTTCAGGGGGCAATGAAAAACTGTTTTTT.

The gene calls are TRBV30 and TRBJ2-1; D is undetermined. The CDR3 contains 12 residues. The V gene lost 1 base and the J gene lost 6 bases, with 7 bases spanning the gap. CDR1 GTSNPN and CDR2 SVGIG come from the germline V gene (reference sequence). The CDR3 sequence: CAWSDFGNEQFF. CDR3 sequence (DNA): TGTGCCTGGAGTGACTTCGGCAATGAGCAGTTCTTC. Variable domain in full (rest from reference TRBV30 and TRBJ2-1): SQTIHQWPATLVQPVGSPLSLECTVEGTSNPNLYWYRQAAGRGLQLLFYSVGIGQISSEVPQNLSASRPQDRQFILSSKKLLLSDSGFYLCAWSDFGNEQFFGPGTRLTVL.

The genes are TRBV27 and TRBJ2-2; 8 nucleotides agree with TRBD1. The CDR3 spans 16 residues. The V gene end was trimmed by 5 bases and the J gene end by 6 bases; junction bases not matched to a gene: 11. Germline CDR1 is MNHEY and CDR2 is SMNVEV (reference sequence). DNA for the CDR3: TGTGCCAGCAGTCGCGAGGACAGGGTTGGTGCCGGGGAGCTGTTTTTT. It codes for CASSREDRVGAGELFF.

The genes are TRBV6-4 and TRBJ2-3, with D possibly TRBD1 on 7 matching bases. Germline V lookup: CDR1 MRHNA, CDR2 SNTAGT. The CDR3 covers 13 residues. The CDR3 is CATRGDGTDTQYF. In DNA, the CDR3 is TGTGCGACCAGGGGGGATGGCACAGATACGCAGTATTTT.

This sequence joins TRBV7-2 and TRBJ1-5; 8 nucleotides agree with TRBD1. The CDR3 is made up of 15 amino acids. J lost 2 bases, V lost 3 bases, and 3 bases had no gene match. The V gene's germline CDR1 is SGHTA and CDR2 FQGNSA. The CDR3 DNA follows: TGTGCCAGCAGCTTTGCGGGACAGGGCAATCAGCCCCAGCATTTT. Translation: CASSFAGQGNQPQHF.

This rearrangement joins TRBV19 to TRBJ2-1; D is unresolved. The germline V gene encodes CDR1 LNHDA and CDR2 SQIVND (reference sequence). The CDR3 sequence is 17 residues long. Trimming took 6 bases from V and 10 from J, leaving 28 bases between them. The CDR3 coding sequence is TGTGCCAGTAGCACTTCACGCCGTCCTAACACGGTACAGGAGCAGTTCTTC. It codes for CASSTSRRPNTVQEQFF.

This rearrangement joins TRBV5-1 to TRBJ1-1, with 8 bases matching TRBD1. Trimming cost V 0 bases and J 10 bases; bases outside gene matches: 2. The CDR3 runs 12 residues. CDR1 and CDR2 (germline): SGHRS, YFSETQ. The DNA for the CDR3 is TGCGCCAGCAGCTTGGACAGGGGGTTAGCTTTCTTT. This codes for CASSLDRGLAFF.

This sequence joins TRBV15 and TRBJ2-3; 8 nucleotides match TRBD2. This CDR3 has 20 residues. Trimming took 0 bases from V and 2 from J; bases not matched to a gene: 16. Germline V gene data show CDR1 as LNHNV and CDR2 as YYDKDF (reference sequence). The CDR3 DNA reads TGTGCCACCAGCAGAGATTCCCCAAACTTCAAGCGGGAGCCCACAGATACGCAGTATTTT. This gives the protein CATSRDSPNFKREPTDTQYF.

This chain joins TRBV3-1 (or the pseudogene TRBV3-2) and TRBJ1-3; weak D call: TRBD1 (6 bases). Germline V gene data show CDR1 as LGHDT and CDR2 as YNNKEL (reference sequence). The CDR3 runs to 14 residues. Trimming removed 3 bases from V and 0 bases from J, with 6 bases in between. In DNA, the CDR3 is TGTGCCAGCAGCCAGGGGGCCTCTGGAAACACCATATATTTT. Protein sequence: CASSQGASGNTIYF.

J is TRBJ1-2 and V is TRBV2; D remains unclear. Deletions cut 0 bases from V and 8 bases from J, with 13 bases between. The CDR3 runs to 14 residues. Germline lookup yields CDR1 SNHLY and CDR2 FYNNEI. The CDR3 DNA follows: TGTGCCAGCAGTGAAGCGCGCATAGCCTACGGCTACACCTTC. This codes for CASSEARIAYGYTF.

This clone appeared once. The chain recombines TRBV9 with TRBJ2-3, with D possibly TRBD2 on 8 matching bases. The CDR3 extends over 14 amino acids. Germline V gene lookup returns CDR1 SGDLS and CDR2 YYNGEE. V lost 3 bases and J 5 bases, leaving 13 bases between the germline ends. The CDR3 DNA reads as TGTGCCAGCAGCGCAGGGGGACTAGGAGATACGCAGTATTTT. Translation gives CASSAGGLGDTQYF.

V is TRBV3-1 (or the pseudogene TRBV3-2) and J is TRBJ2-1, with 10 bases fitting TRBD1. The germline gives CDR1 LGHDT, CDR2 YNNKEL (reference sequence). The CDR3 has 15 amino acids. J gave up 7 bases and V 4 bases, and 7 bases lay outside the gene matches. The CDR3 region is CASSRPGQGWNEQFF. CDR3 DNA sequence: TGTGCCAGCAGCCGCCCGGGACAGGGGTGGAATGAGCAGTTCTTC.

The rearrangement uses TRBV7-9 and TRBJ2-5, with TRBD2 as a possible D gene (6 bases). Germline loops: CDR1 SEHNR, CDR2 FQNEAQ (reference sequence). V was cut by 1 base and J by 5 bases, with 17 bases left in between. There are 16 residues in the CDR3. The CDR3 region has the DNA TGTGCCAGCAGCTTAGAAGGCTTCTCCGGAGGGGAGACCCAGTACTTC. Its protein is CASSLEGFSGGETQYF.

This rearrangement joins TRBV29-1 to TRBJ2-3; 10 nucleotides match TRBD1. Trimming removed 5 bases from V and 2 bases from J; junction bases left unmatched: 7. The CDR3 has 15 residues. Germline loops: CDR1 SQVTM, CDR2 ANQGSEA. The CDR3 DNA sequence: TGCAGCGTTTTCAAGACAGGGGGCTACACAGATACGCAGTATTTT. This sequence encodes CSVFKTGGYTDTQYF.

As concerns this clone: Other DNA sequences in the sample encode the same CDR3. The chain joins TRBV28 to TRBJ1-4; 7 nucleotides align to TRBD1. CDR3 length: 14 residues. Germline CDR1 and CDR2: MDHEN and SYDVKM. Germline trimming cut 4 bases from V and 3 bases from J; bases unmatched to any gene: 2. The CDR3 reads CASSSGQPNEKLFF. CDR3 nucleotide sequence: TGTGCCAGCAGTTCGGGACAGCCTAATGAAAAACTGTTTTTT.

The CDR3 DNA follows: TGCGCCAGCAGCGTGGGGACAGACGCAACTAATGAAAAACTGTTTTTT. Translated: CASSVGTDATNEKLFF. The chain carries TRBV5-1 and TRBJ1-4, with 7 nucleotides matching TRBD1. Trimming removed 4 bases from V and 0 bases from J; junction bases left unmatched: 6. CDR1 is SGHRS and CDR2 is YFSETQ in the germline V gene. This CDR3 comprises 16 residues. The full variable domain, completed using reference TRBV5-1 and TRBJ1-4, is KAGVTQTPRYLIKTRGQQVTLSCSPISGHRSVSWYQQTPGQGLQFLFEYFSETQRNKGNFPGRFSGRQFSNSRSEMNVSTLELGDSALYLCASSVGTDATNEKLFFGSGTQLSVL.

This clone was counted once. The chain joins TRBV9 to TRBJ1-1; no clear D. The CDR3 covers 13 residues. Trimming removed 6 bases from V and 2 bases from J, with 11 bases in between. CDR1 and CDR2 from the germline V gene are SGDLS and YYNGEE. This chain's CDR3 is CASTPASNTEAFF. The CDR3 nucleotides are TGTGCCAGCACCCCAGCGTCCAACACTGAAGCTTTCTTT.

The V gene is TRBV29-1, the J gene TRBJ1-3, with D unresolved. The CDR3 has 13 amino acids. Trimming left V 6 bases short and J 1 base short, with 10 bases between. Per germline, CDR1 SQVTM and CDR2 ANQGSEA. CDR3 in DNA: TGCAGCGTAGTCGAGACTTCTGGAAACACCATATATTTT. This encodes CSVVETSGNTIYF.

The chain recombines TRBV7-8 with TRBJ2-1; 7 positions match TRBD2. Germline V gives CDR1 SGHVS, CDR2 FQNEAQ. The V and J ends lost 2 bases and 3 bases, in that order; junction bases with no gene match: 4. There are 15 residues in the CDR3. DNA of the CDR3: TGTGCCAGCAGCTTAAGGCTAGCGGTCTACAATGAGCAGTTCTTC. It translates to CASSLRLAVYNEQFF.

V gene TRBV5-1 combines with J gene TRBJ1-4; TRBD1 matches at 11 bases. Germline V lookup: CDR1 SGHRS, CDR2 YFSETQ. After removal of 2 bases from V and 8 bases from J, the junction contained 5 bases not matched to a gene. The CDR3 is 15 residues long. The CDR3 here is CASSFGQGAREKLFF. CDR3 coding DNA: TGCGCCAGCAGCTTCGGACAGGGGGCAAGGGAAAAACTGTTTTTT.

J is TRBJ1-6 and V is TRBV10-3; 7 nucleotides line up with TRBD1. CDR1 and CDR2 from the germline V gene are ENHRY and SYGVKD. V lost 6 bases and J lost 10; bases outside the gene matches: 3. The CDR3 totals 12 residues. The CDR3 DNA reads TGTGCCATCAGCCGGACAGGCTCACCCCTCCACTTT. This gives the protein CAISRTGSPLHF.

V gene TRBV19 combines with J gene TRBJ1-5; TRBD1 is a possible D gene (5 bases). CDR1 is LNHDA and CDR2 is SQIVND in the germline V gene (reference sequence). Trimming stripped 3 bases from V and 0 bases from J, with 9 bases between. This CDR3 region has 15 residues. The CDR3 spells CASSMGPYSNQPQHF. As DNA, the CDR3 is TGTGCCAGTAGTATGGGGCCCTATAGCAATCAGCCCCAGCATTTT. Filled out from reference TRBV19 and TRBJ1-5, the complete variable domain reads DGGITQSPKYLFRKEGQNVTLSCEQNLNHDAMYWYRQDPGQGLRLIYYSQIVNDFQKGDIAEGYSVSREKKESFPLTVTSAQKNPTAFYLCASSMGPYSNQPQHFGDGTRLSIL.

The chain is built from TRBV27 and TRBJ1-1, with unresolved D. The V and J ends lost 6 bases and 3 bases respectively, with 14 bases between them. The CDR3 spans 14 residues. In germline, CDR1 is MNHEY, CDR2 SMNVEV (reference sequence). The chain's CDR3 is CASRLGTAYTEAFF. The CDR3 DNA is TGTGCCAGCAGGCTAGGAACGGCCTACACTGAAGCTTTCTTT.

The rearrangement uses TRBV6-5 and TRBJ1-1; 8 bases match TRBD1. Unmatched junction bases numbered 7, after V lost 7 bases and J lost 3 bases. CDR1 is MNHEY, CDR2 SVGAGI, per germline. The CDR3 contains 14 residues. CDR3 nucleotides: TGTGCCAGCATCCGTCAGGGGGCCTACACTGAAGCTTTCTTT. Translation gives CASIRQGAYTEAFF.